The T cell receptor beta chain under discussion was sequenced for a study of blood T cells in healthy people across ages. All donors came from Russia, were Caucasian and healthy, and spanned ages roughly 6 to 95. About this clonotype: The antigen is not known.

Alongside a J-beta primer mix, a sample-barcoded 5' primer served in a second PCR lasting about 6 to 12 cycles. TCRdb re-analysed the 5' RACE reads in MiXCR, keeping a single row per CDR3 protein. The data contain 750,000 to 1,000,000 distinct CDR3 sequences, about 29% of them singletons. Broader study findings: There was no known CMV status for donors, so expanded clonotype changes were possibly confounded.

This sample was also put to use in a study of T cells of mothers and their children. From that paper: The donor cohort consisted of a few healthy Caucasian mothers and their six children.

The sample consisted of blood. The TCR was taken from a woman in her 40s in good health.

In DNA form, the CDR3 reads TGTGCCAGCAGTATAGCGGGGGTCGCATACAATGAGCAGTACTTC. Translating gives CASSIAGVAYNEQYF. The J gene is TRBJ2-7, the V gene TRBV6-5, with 9 bases matching TRBD2. V was clipped by 5 bases and J by 7 bases; unmatched bases: 12. The length of the CDR3 is 15 residues. From germline, CDR1 is MNHEY and CDR2 SVGAGI.